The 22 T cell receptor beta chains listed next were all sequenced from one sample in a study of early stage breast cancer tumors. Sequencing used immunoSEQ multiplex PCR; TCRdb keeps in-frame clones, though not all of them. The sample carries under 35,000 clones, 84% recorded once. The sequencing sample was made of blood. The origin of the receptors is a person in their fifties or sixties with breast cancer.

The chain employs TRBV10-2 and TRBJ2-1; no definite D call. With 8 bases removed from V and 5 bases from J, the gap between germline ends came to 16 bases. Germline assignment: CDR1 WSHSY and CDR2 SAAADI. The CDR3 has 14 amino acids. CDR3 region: CASQFGTQHNEQFF. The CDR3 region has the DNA TGCGCCAGCCAATTCGGCACACAGCACAATGAGCAGTTCTTC.

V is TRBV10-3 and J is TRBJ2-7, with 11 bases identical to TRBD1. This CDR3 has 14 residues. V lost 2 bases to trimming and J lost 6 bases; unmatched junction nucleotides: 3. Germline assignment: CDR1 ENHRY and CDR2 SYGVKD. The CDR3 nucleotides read TGTGCCATCAGTGAGGGACAGGGGGCCGGCGAGCAGTACTTC. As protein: CAISEGQGAGEQYF.

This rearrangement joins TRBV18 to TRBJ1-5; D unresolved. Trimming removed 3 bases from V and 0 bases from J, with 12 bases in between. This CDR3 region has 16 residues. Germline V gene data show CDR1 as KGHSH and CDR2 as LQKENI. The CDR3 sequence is CASSPLPWGSNQPQHF. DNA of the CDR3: TGTGCCAGCTCACCTCTCCCCTGGGGTAGCAATCAGCCCCAGCATTTT. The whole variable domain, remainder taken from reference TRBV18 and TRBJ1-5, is NAGVMQNPRHLVRRRGQEARLRCSPMKGHSHVYWYRQLPEEGLKFMVYLQKENIIDESGMPKERFSAEFPKEGPSILRIQQVVRGDSAAYFCASSPLPWGSNQPQHFGDGTRLSIL.

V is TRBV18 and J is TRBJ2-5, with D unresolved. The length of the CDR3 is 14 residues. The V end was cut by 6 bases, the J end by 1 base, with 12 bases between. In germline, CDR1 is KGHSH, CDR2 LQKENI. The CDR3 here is CASSLSLTQETQYF. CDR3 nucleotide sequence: TGTGCCAGCTCCCTTTCTCTGACCCAAGAGACCCAGTACTTC.

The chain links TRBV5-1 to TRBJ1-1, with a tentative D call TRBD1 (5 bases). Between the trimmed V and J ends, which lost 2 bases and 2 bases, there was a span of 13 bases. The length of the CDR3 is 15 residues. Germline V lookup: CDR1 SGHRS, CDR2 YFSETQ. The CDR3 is CASSFWGRTNTEAFF. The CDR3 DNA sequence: TGCGCCAGCAGCTTCTGGGGCAGGACAAACACTGAAGCTTTCTTT.

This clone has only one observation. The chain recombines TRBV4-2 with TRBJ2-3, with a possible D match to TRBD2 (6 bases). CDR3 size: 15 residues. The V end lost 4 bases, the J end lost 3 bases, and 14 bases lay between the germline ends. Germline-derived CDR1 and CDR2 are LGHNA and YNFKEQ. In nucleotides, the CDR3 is TGTGCCAGCAGCCTCGACCTAGCGTCGACAGATACGCAGTATTTT. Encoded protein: CASSLDLASTDTQYF.

The CDR3 DNA follows: TGTGCCAGCAGTCTCTGGCAGAGCACACGCACAGATACGCAGTATTTT. This codes for CASSLWQSTRTDTQYF. The chain uses TRBV27 and TRBJ2-3; D gene ambiguous. V was pared by 5 bases and J by 1 base, with 16 bases between. The germline CDR1 and CDR2 sequences are MNHEY and SMNVEV (reference sequence). The CDR3 is made up of 16 amino acids.

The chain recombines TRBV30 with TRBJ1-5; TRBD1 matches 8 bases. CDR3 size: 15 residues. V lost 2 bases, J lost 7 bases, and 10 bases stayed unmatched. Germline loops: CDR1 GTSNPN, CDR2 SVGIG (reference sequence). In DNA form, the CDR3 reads TGTGCCTGGAGTTTCGGACAGGGCCGGGGGCAGCCCCAGCATTTT. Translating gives CAWSFGQGRGQPQHF.

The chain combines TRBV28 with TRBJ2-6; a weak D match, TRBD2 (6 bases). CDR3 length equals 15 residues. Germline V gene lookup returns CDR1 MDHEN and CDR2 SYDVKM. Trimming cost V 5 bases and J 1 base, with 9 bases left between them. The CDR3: CASSGGLSGANVLTF. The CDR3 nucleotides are TGTGCCAGCAGTGGGGGACTTTCTGGGGCCAACGTCCTGACTTTC.

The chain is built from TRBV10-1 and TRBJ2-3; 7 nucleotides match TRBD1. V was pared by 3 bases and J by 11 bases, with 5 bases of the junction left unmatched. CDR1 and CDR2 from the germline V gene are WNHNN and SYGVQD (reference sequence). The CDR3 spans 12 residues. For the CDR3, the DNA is TGCGCCAGCAGTGAAACGACAGGGCAGCAGTATTTT. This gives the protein CASSETTGQQYF.

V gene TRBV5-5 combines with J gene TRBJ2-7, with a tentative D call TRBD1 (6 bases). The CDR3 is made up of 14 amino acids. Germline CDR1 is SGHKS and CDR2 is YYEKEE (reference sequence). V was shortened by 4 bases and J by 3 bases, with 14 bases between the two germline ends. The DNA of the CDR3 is TGTGCCAGCAGCAGGACCGGGACACTCTACGAGCAGTACTTC. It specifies CASSRTGTLYEQYF.

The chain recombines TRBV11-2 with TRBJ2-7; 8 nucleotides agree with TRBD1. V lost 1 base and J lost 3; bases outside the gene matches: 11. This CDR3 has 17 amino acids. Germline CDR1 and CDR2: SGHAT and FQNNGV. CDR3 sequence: CASSLAPFRTGGYEQYF. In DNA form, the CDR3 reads TGTGCCAGCAGCTTAGCCCCGTTCCGCACAGGGGGCTACGAGCAGTACTTC.

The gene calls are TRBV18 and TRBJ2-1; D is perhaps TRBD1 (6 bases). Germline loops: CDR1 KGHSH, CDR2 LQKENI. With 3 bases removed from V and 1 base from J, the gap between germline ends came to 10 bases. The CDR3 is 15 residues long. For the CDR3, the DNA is TGTGCCAGCTCACCTAGACAGGCGTCCTACAATGAGCAGTTCTTC. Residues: CASSPRQASYNEQFF. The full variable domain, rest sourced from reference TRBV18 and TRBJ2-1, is NAGVMQNPRHLVRRRGQEARLRCSPMKGHSHVYWYRQLPEEGLKFMVYLQKENIIDESGMPKERFSAEFPKEGPSILRIQQVVRGDSAAYFCASSPRQASYNEQFFGPGTRLTVL.

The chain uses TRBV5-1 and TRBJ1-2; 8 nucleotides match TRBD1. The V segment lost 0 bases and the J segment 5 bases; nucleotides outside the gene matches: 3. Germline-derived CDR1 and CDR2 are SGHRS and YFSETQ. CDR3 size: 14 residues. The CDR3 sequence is CASSLGQGMYGYTF. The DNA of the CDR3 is TGCGCCAGCAGCTTGGGACAGGGGATGTATGGCTACACCTTC.

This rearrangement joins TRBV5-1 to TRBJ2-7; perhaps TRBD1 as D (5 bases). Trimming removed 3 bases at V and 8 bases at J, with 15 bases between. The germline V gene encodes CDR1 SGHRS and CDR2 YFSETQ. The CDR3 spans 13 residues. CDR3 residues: CASSSSPTEQQYF. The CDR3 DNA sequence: TGCGCCAGCAGCTCGTCCCCGACAGAGCAGCAGTACTTC.

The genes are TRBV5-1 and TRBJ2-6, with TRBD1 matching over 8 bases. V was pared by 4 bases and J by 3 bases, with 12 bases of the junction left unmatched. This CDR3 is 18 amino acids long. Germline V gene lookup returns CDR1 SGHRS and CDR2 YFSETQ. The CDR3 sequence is CASSTGRTGTYGANVLTF. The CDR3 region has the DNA TGCGCCAGCAGCACTGGGCGGACAGGGACATATGGGGCCAACGTCCTGACTTTC. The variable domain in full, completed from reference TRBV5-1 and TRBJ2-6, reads KAGVTQTPRYLIKTRGQQVTLSCSPISGHRSVSWYQQTPGQGLQFLFEYFSETQRNKGNFPGRFSGRQFSNSRSEMNVSTLELGDSALYLCASSTGRTGTYGANVLTFGAGSRLTVL.

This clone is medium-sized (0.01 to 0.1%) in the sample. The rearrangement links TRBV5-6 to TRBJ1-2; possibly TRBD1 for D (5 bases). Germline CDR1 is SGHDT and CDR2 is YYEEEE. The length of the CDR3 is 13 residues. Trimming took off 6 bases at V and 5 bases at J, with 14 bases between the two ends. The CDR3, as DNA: TGTGCCAGCACCCCGGGGGGGGGATATGGCTACACCTTC. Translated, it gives CASTPGGGYGYTF.

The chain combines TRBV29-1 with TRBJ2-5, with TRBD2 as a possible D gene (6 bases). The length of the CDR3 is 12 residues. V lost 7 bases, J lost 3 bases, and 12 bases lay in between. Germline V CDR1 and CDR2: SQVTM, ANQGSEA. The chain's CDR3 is CSGTLAEETQYF. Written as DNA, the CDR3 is TGCAGCGGAACTTTAGCGGAAGAGACCCAGTACTTC.

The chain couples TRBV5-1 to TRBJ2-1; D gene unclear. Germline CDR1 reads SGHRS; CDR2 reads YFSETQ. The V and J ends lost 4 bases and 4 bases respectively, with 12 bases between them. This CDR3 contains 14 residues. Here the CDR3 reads CASSPGRNYNEQFF. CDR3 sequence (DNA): TGCGCCAGCAGCCCAGGACGGAATTACAATGAGCAGTTCTTC.

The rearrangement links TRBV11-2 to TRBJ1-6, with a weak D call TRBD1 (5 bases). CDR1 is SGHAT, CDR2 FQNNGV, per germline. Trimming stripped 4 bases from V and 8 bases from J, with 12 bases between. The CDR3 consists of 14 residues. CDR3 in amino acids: CASSSAGLYSPLHF. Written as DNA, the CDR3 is TGTGCCAGCAGCTCGGCAGGGTTATATTCACCCCTCCACTTT.

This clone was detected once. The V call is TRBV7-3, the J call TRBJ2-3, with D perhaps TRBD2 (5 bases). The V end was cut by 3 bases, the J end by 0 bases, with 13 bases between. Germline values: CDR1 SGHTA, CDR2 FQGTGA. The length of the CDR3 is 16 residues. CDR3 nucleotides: TGTGCCAGCAGCTTCTTAGCGAAAGCTAGCACAGATACGCAGTATTTT. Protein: CASSFLAKASTDTQYF.

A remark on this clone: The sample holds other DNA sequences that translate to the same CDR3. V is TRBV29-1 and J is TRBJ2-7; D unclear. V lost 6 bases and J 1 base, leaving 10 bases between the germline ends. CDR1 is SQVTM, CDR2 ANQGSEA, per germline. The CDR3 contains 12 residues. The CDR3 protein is CSVLDGSYEQYF. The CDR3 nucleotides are TGCAGCGTCTTGGACGGTTCCTACGAGCAGTACTTC.